Listed below are T cell receptor beta chains from one sample, sequenced in a study of OX40 agonist ivuxolimab in advanced cancers. This table comes from immunoSEQ multiplex PCR, and its TCRdb copy is limited to in-frame clones, with some not included. Of 70,000 to 90,000 clones listed, 90% were seen once; the top ten hold over 0.3%. Sequencing used CD4+ or CD8+ T cells sorted from blood, obtained in a trial of the OX40 agonist ivuxolimab. The receptors here all came from an adult with an advanced solid tumor such as melanoma, head and neck, liver or kidney cancer. CDR3s include the opening cysteine and the closing phenylalanine or tryptophan. D genes are given only for firm matches. Only some rows state a clone size, as once, few, many or a class for expanded clones.

CDR3 DNA	CDR3 protein	V gene	J gene	D gene	clone size
TGTGCCAGCAGCTTACCCCGAGGGACAGCCATGAACACTGAAGCTTTCTTT	CASSLPRGTAMNTEAFF	TRBV7-2	TRBJ1-1	TRBD1	NA
TGTGCCAGCCGGGCCAGCGGGGGGGCGGATACGCAGTATTTT	CASRASGGADTQYF	TRBV28	TRBJ2-3	TRBD2	NA
TGTGCCAGCAGCTTAGCGGGGGCCCCTTGGGGTGAGCAGTTCTTC	CASSLAGAPWGEQFF	TRBV7-9	TRBJ2-1	NA	NA
TGTGCCATAGGGGGACCTTCCGGTAATGAAAAACTGTTTTTT	CAIGGPSGNEKLFF	TRBV10-3	TRBJ1-4	NA	NA
TGTGCCAGCAGTTTGGACAGGGACTCCTACGAGCAGTACTTC	CASSLDRDSYEQYF	TRBV27	TRBJ2-7	TRBD1	NA
TGTGCCAGCAGCTTCTCCTCCGGGACTAGCGGGGGGACCCAGTACTTC	CASSFSSGTSGGTQYF	TRBV7-7	TRBJ2-5	TRBD2	NA
TGTGCCATCAGTGAGCCGGGGGGGGTCACAGATACGCAGTATTTT	CAISEPGGVTDTQYF	TRBV10-3	TRBJ2-3	TRBD2	NA
TGCAGCGTTGGGGGGGAGGGCGGAGGGGCATTCTATGGCTACACCTTC	CSVGGEGGGAFYGYTF	TRBV29-1	TRBJ1-2	NA	NA
TGTGCCAGCAGCTTAGGGACATCCACCCAGGGTGAAAAACTGTTTTTT	CASSLGTSTQGEKLFF	TRBV7-2	TRBJ1-4	NA	NA
TGCGCCAGCAGCTTGTTGTGGGCAGGGAACGAGAACGAGCAGTACTTC	CASSLLWAGNENEQYF	TRBV5-1	TRBJ2-7	NA	once
TGTGCCAGCAGTGAAGGAAGTAGCTGGGAGCTGTTTTTT	CASSEGSSWELFF	TRBV2	TRBJ2-2	NA	NA
TGCGCCAGCAGCTTGACAGGGGGAACGGACGAGCAGTACTTC	CASSLTGGTDEQYF	TRBV5-1	TRBJ2-7	TRBD1	few
TGTGCCAGCAGCCCAGGGGGCAGGGGGAGCTACACCTTC	CASSPGGRGSYTF	TRBV7-9	TRBJ1-2	TRBD1	NA
TGTGCCAGCTCACCACCTTCTGCCCAGCGAATCACCGGGGAGCTGTTTTTT	CASSPPSAQRITGELFF	TRBV18	TRBJ2-2	NA	NA
TGCGCCAGCAGCTTGGGTCGGACTGTAACAGATACGCAGTATTTT	CASSLGRTVTDTQYF	TRBV5-1	TRBJ2-3	NA	NA
TGTGCCAGCTCACGGGACCGCTTAACCTACGAGCAGTACTTC	CASSRDRLTYEQYF	TRBV18	TRBJ2-7	NA	once
TGTGCCAGTAGGGGACAGGGGGCCACCGGGGAGCTGTTTTTT	CASRGQGATGELFF	TRBV19	TRBJ2-2	TRBD1	NA
TGTGCCAGCAGCTTGGGGCGCGACACTGAAGCTTTCTTT	CASSLGRDTEAFF	TRBV5-5	TRBJ1-1	NA	NA
TGTGCCACCACCGACCTGGACAATCAGCCCCAGCATTTT	CATTDLDNQPQHF	TRBV19	TRBJ1-5	NA	NA
TGTGCCAGCAGTGAAGGAGGAATTAATGCCGGGGAGCTGTTTTTT	CASSEGGINAGELFF	TRBV6-1	TRBJ2-2	NA	NA
TGTGCCAGCAGCTTTGCCGGGTACACCGGGGAGCTGTTTTTT	CASSFAGYTGELFF	TRBV7-2	TRBJ2-2	NA	few
TGTGCCAGCAGTTCACCGGGACAGGGCGATCAGCCCCAGCATTTT	CASSSPGQGDQPQHF	TRBV28	TRBJ1-5	TRBD1	NA
TGTGCCAGCAGCCCCCAGTCGGGTACGAACACTGAAGCTTTCTTT	CASSPQSGTNTEAFF	TRBV6-5	TRBJ1-1	NA	NA
TGTGCCAGTAGTATGGCCCGGGGTGAAAAGACCCAGTACTTC	CASSMARGEKTQYF	TRBV19	TRBJ2-5	NA	NA
TGTGCCAGCAGACTAGCGGGGCCTTCCTACGAGCAGTACTTC	CASRLAGPSYEQYF	TRBV27	TRBJ2-7	TRBD2	NA
TGTGCCAGCAGTTTGGCGGTCAGCTACAATGAGCAGTTCTTC	CASSLAVSYNEQFF	TRBV28	TRBJ2-1	NA	NA
TGTGCCAGTAGTACCGACAGGGGTAAGGGTGAAGCTTTCTTT	CASSTDRGKGEAFF	TRBV19	TRBJ1-1	TRBD1	NA
TGTGCCAGCAGTGAAGCCGCGGGACAGGGCTCTGGAAACACCATATATTTT	CASSEAAGQGSGNTIYF	TRBV6-1	TRBJ1-3	TRBD1	NA
TGTGCCAGTAGTATCCCCGGACAGGCCATCAATCAGCCCCAGCATTTT	CASSIPGQAINQPQHF	TRBV19	TRBJ1-5	TRBD1	NA
TGTGCCAGTAGTCTACAGGGTACCCGTGGGGCCAACGTCCTGACTTTC	CASSLQGTRGANVLTF	TRBV19	TRBJ2-6	NA	few
TGTGCCAGCAGCTTAGACAGGGTTAACACCGGGGAGCTGTTTTTT	CASSLDRVNTGELFF	TRBV7-9	TRBJ2-2	NA	NA
TGTGCCAGCAGCTCCCAAGGACAGGGACCCTACGAGCAGTACTTC	CASSSQGQGPYEQYF	TRBV7-2	TRBJ2-7	TRBD1	NA
TGTGCCTGGAGCGGGCAGGAAGGGACCCAGTACTTC	CAWSGQEGTQYF	TRBV30	TRBJ2-5	NA	NA
TGTGCCAGTGTACTAGGACCCAGCAATCAGCCCCAGCATTTT	CASVLGPSNQPQHF	TRBV2	TRBJ1-5	NA	NA
TGTGCCAGCAGCTTGCCAGTTGGGTATGGCTACACCTTC	CASSLPVGYGYTF	TRBV5-4	TRBJ1-2	NA	NA
TGCGCCAGCAGCTTGGGGGACTGGGGTAATAGGGATACGCAGTATTTT	CASSLGDWGNRDTQYF	TRBV5-1	TRBJ2-3	NA	NA
TGTGCCAGCAGCGTAGCTGGGGCAAATCAGCCCCAGCATTTT	CASSVAGANQPQHF	TRBV9	TRBJ1-5	NA	NA
TGTGCCAGCAGCCAAGTCGCAGTGTACCAAGAGACCCAGTACTTC	CASSQVAVYQETQYF	TRBV14	TRBJ2-5	NA	once
TGCAGCGGCATGGACACGGCAAGGGGGGAAAAACTGTTTTTT	CSGMDTARGEKLFF	TRBV29-1	TRBJ1-4	NA	once
TGTGCCAGCAGCCAAGGGACTGGGGGTTCGCAGTATTTT	CASSQGTGGSQYF	TRBV14	TRBJ2-3	NA	NA
TGCGCCAGCAGCCCACCCGGGACAGGGGTCTATGGCTACACCTTC	CASSPPGTGVYGYTF	TRBV4-1	TRBJ1-2	TRBD1	NA
TGCGCCAGCAGCTTGGGCCCAAGGGGCTACACCTTC	CASSLGPRGYTF	TRBV5-1	TRBJ1-2	NA	NA
TGTGCCAGCTCACCACTTCCTTACACTGAAGCTTTCTTT	CASSPLPYTEAFF	TRBV18	TRBJ1-1	NA	few
TGTGCCAGCAGCTTTGGGGGGACAGGGAACACTGAAGCTTTCTTT	CASSFGGTGNTEAFF	TRBV7-2	TRBJ1-1	TRBD1	once
TGTGCCAGCGGGCTAGCGGGAGTACGCAATGAGCAGTTCTTC	CASGLAGVRNEQFF	TRBV6-1	TRBJ2-1	TRBD2	NA
TGCAGCGCCCAGACACAGGGGGACACTGAAGCTTTCTTT	CSAQTQGDTEAFF	TRBV29-1	TRBJ1-1	TRBD1	NA
TGCGCCAGCAGCTTGGGGTCCATCAATGAGCAGTTCTTC	CASSLGSINEQFF	TRBV5-1	TRBJ2-1	NA	NA
TGTGCCAGCAGTCTAACTAGGGGGTCGGGCACAGATACGCAGTATTTT	CASSLTRGSGTDTQYF	TRBV6-6	TRBJ2-3	NA	NA
TGCGCCAGCAGCTCAGGGGTGGGGGCCTACGAGCAGTACTTC	CASSSGVGAYEQYF	TRBV5-1	TRBJ2-7	NA	NA
TGCAGCACCTCGTCTAGCGGAGGCTACGAGCAGTACTTC	CSTSSSGGYEQYF	TRBV29-1	TRBJ2-7	TRBD2	NA